This entry concerns a single T cell receptor (beta chain). Germline V gives CDR1 MDHEN, CDR2 SYDVKM. CDR3 size: 16 residues. The trim removed 8 bases at V and 9 bases at J, leaving 17 bases unmatched. Original processing methods: Quantification of nucleated cells was approximated via reference gene primer amplification. Using immunoSEQ multiplex PCR, the repertoire was profiled, and TCRdb retains in-frame clones only, with some absent. V and J calls and clone size are as listed in that table; D and trimming were resolved from the DNA. The table shows 70,000 or so clones, with around 74% occurring only once. The sample comes from a study of blood T cell repertoires in COVID-19.

V and J are TRBV28 and TRBJ1-5; 9 positions agree with TRBD1. The source is a man between 70 and 80 years old with acute or convalescent COVID-19. The specimen sequenced was peripheral blood. The CDR3 DNA reads TGTGCCAGCGGCGCACCGGGACAGGGCCAGGTGGGGCCCCAGCATTTT. Translated, it gives CASGAPGQGQVGPQHF.